This T cell receptor beta chain was sequenced for a study of cytomegalovirus exposure and HLA in healthy donors. Amplification used 60 Vbeta primers and 13 Jbeta primers. Using immunoSEQ multiplex PCR, the repertoire was profiled, and TCRdb retains in-frame clones only, with some absent. Of around 140,000 clones in the sample, approximately 78% are singletons; the top ten hold 3% to 3.5%. V shed 6 bases and J shed 0 bases, with 9 bases lying between them. The germline V gene has CDR1 SQVTM and CDR2 ANQGSEA. The length of the CDR3 is 14 residues. The source of this sequence is a man in his late teens or twenties in good health and CMV-seropositive. V gene TRBV29-1 combines with J gene TRBJ2-6; D unclear. The sample consisted of PBMCs. CDR3 nucleotides: TGCAGCGTGCCGGTTCACTCTGGGGCCAACGTCCTGACTTTC. Its protein is CSVPVHSGANVLTF.